A selection of T cell receptor beta chains follows, all from one sample in a study of multiple sclerosis patients with progressive multifocal leukoencephalopathy. Sequenced by immunoSEQ multiplex PCR; TCRdb stores in-frame clones only, minus some. The sample records fewer than 40,000 clones, about 88% being singletons. The starting material was PBMCs, obtained from a patient treated with natalizumab. The origin of the receptors is a human donor with progressive multifocal leukoencephalopathy. Both conserved end residues are part of each CDR3. A D gene is named only where the DNA matches it firmly. Size is stated for part of the rows, as once, few or many counts, or as a class when the clone is expanded.

J: TRBJ1-5; size: -; D: -; V: TRBV5-6; CDR3: CASSLGRFTNQPQHF; DNA: TGTGCCAGCAGCTTGGGCAGGTTTACCAATCAGCCCCAGCATTTT
J: TRBJ2-7; size: -; D: -; V: TRBV15; CDR3: CATSRDLGVYEQYF; DNA: TGTGCCACCAGCAGAGATTTGGGGGTCTACGAGCAGTACTTC
J: TRBJ1-2; size: -; D: TRBD1; V: TRBV9; CDR3: CASSGTGGDGYTF; DNA: TGTGCCAGCAGCGGAACAGGGGGCGATGGCTACACCTTC
J: TRBJ2-3; size: -; D: TRBD1; V: TRBV18; CDR3: CASSPSGTASDTQYF; DNA: TGTGCCAGCTCACCCTCCGGGACAGCCTCAGATACGCAGTATTTT
J: TRBJ1-1; size: -; D: -; V: TRBV14; CDR3: CASSQDSGNTEAFF; DNA: TGTGCCAGCAGCCAAGATAGTGGAAACACTGAAGCTTTCTTT
J: TRBJ1-3; size: -; D: -; V: TRBV11-2; CDR3: CASSLTRSSSGNTIYF; DNA: TGTGCCAGCAGCTTAACGCGGTCCTCCTCTGGAAACACCATATATTTT
J: TRBJ1-3; size: -; D: -; V: TRBV2; CDR3: CASSDQGIVGYTIYF; DNA: TGTGCCAGCAGTGACCAGGGGATAGTTGGATACACCATATATTTT
J: TRBJ1-1; size: -; D: -; V: TRBV9; CDR3: CASSVGGVEGEAFF; DNA: TGTGCCAGCAGCGTAGGGGGCGTTGAGGGTGAAGCTTTCTTT
J: TRBJ1-3; size: -; D: TRBD1; V: TRBV30; CDR3: CAWNRGGTFSGNTIYF; DNA: TGTGCCTGGAACAGGGGAGGGACCTTCTCTGGAAACACCATATATTTT
J: TRBJ2-7; size: few; D: -; V: TRBV7-9; CDR3: CASSLGVDYEQYF; DNA: TGTGCCAGCAGCTTAGGTGTAGACTACGAGCAGTACTTC
J: TRBJ1-4; size: -; D: -; V: TRBV7-9; CDR3: CASSRRQESEKLFF; DNA: TGTGCCAGCAGCCGTCGACAGGAATCGGAAAAACTGTTTTTT
J: TRBJ1-2; size: once; D: TRBD1; V: TRBV2; CDR3: CASSLDRNYGYTF; DNA: TGTGCCAGCAGCCTGGACAGGAACTATGGCTACACCTTC
J: TRBJ1-2; size: -; D: -; V: TRBV6-6; CDR3: CASRTDRNYGYTF; DNA: TGTGCCAGCAGGACCGACAGAAACTATGGCTACACCTTC
J: TRBJ2-3; size: -; D: TRBD2; V: TRBV28; CDR3: CASSSIRGADTQYF; DNA: TGTGCCAGCAGTTCTATACGGGGGGCAGATACGCAGTATTTT
J: TRBJ2-7; size: -; D: -; V: TRBV28; CDR3: CASSLPGEYEQYF; DNA: TGTGCCAGCAGTTTGCCCGGGGAGTACGAGCAGTACTTC
J: TRBJ1-1; size: -; D: TRBD1; V: TRBV30; CDR3: CAWSVSGRGRNEAFF; DNA: TGTGCCTGGAGTGTATCGGGCAGGGGGCGTAATGAAGCTTTCTTT
J: TRBJ1-2; size: -; D: -; V: TRBV6-1; CDR3: CASSTHREAGGYTF; DNA: TGTGCCAGCAGTACGCACAGGGAGGCTGGAGGCTACACCTTC
J: TRBJ2-7; size: -; D: -; V: TRBV20-1; CDR3: CSATGVAEQYF; DNA: TGCAGTGCTACAGGGGTAGCCGAGCAGTACTTC
J: TRBJ2-1; size: -; D: TRBD1; V: TRBV27; CDR3: CASSLDRGINEQFF; DNA: TGTGCCAGCAGTTTGGACAGGGGGATCAATGAGCAGTTCTTC
J: TRBJ1-2; size: -; D: -; V: TRBV10-3; CDR3: CAISEGAQANYGYTF; DNA: TGTGCCATCAGTGAAGGGGCACAGGCAAACTATGGCTACACCTTC
J: TRBJ2-7; size: few; D: TRBD1; V: TRBV5-1; CDR3: CASTQQGPQNEQYF; DNA: TGCGCCAGCACCCAACAGGGGCCCCAGAACGAGCAGTACTTC
J: TRBJ2-3; size: -; D: -; V: TRBV6-6; CDR3: CASSYFGGDTDTQYF; DNA: TGTGCCAGCAGTTACTTCGGGGGCGACACAGATACGCAGTATTTT
J: TRBJ2-7; size: -; D: -; V: TRBV11-2; CDR3: CASSQGLAGYDEQYF; DNA: TGTGCCAGCAGCCAGGGGCTGGCGGGATATGACGAGCAGTACTTC
J: TRBJ1-1; size: -; D: -; V: TRBV6-6; CDR3: CASSYSISTEAFF; DNA: TGTGCCAGCAGTTACTCGATCAGCACTGAAGCTTTCTTT
J: TRBJ1-4; size: few; D: -; V: TRBV5-6; CDR3: CASGLPTNEKLFF; DNA: TGTGCCAGTGGACTACCAACTAATGAAAAACTGTTTTTT
J: TRBJ1-1; size: -; D: -; V: TRBV10-3; CDR3: CAIRRRSGDMNTEAFF; DNA: TGTGCCATCAGAAGGAGGTCAGGGGACATGAACACTGAAGCTTTCTTT
J: TRBJ2-2; size: -; D: -; V: TRBV5-4; CDR3: CASGREVGETGELFF; DNA: TGTGCCAGCGGCCGAGAGGTGGGGGAAACCGGGGAGCTGTTTTTT
J: TRBJ1-1; size: -; D: -; V: TRBV10-3; CDR3: CAINPTGDMNTEAFF; DNA: TGTGCCATCAACCCGACAGGCGACATGAACACTGAAGCTTTCTTT
J: TRBJ2-7; size: -; D: TRBD1; V: TRBV9; CDR3: CASSVYPGQGTEQYF; DNA: TGTGCCAGCAGCGTTTACCCGGGACAGGGAACCGAGCAGTACTTC
J: TRBJ1-2; size: few; D: TRBD1; V: TRBV5-6; CDR3: CASSLDRGNGYTF; DNA: TGTGCCAGCAGCCTTGACAGGGGTAACGGCTACACCTTC
J: TRBJ2-2; size: -; D: TRBD2; V: TRBV6-1; CDR3: CASSTGGGTGELFF; DNA: TGTGCCAGCAGCACTGGGGGGGGCACCGGGGAGCTGTTTTTT
J: TRBJ2-7; size: -; D: -; V: TRBV19; CDR3: CASSQQDLSYEQYF; DNA: TGTGCCAGTAGCCAACAGGACCTCTCCTACGAGCAGTACTTC
J: TRBJ2-7; size: -; D: TRBD1; V: TRBV4-2; CDR3: CATRDRDSYEQYF; DNA: TGTGCCACCCGGGACAGAGATAGCTACGAGCAGTACTTC
J: TRBJ2-1; size: once; D: TRBD2; V: TRBV7-8; CDR3: CASSRSLAGDEQFF; DNA: TGTGCCAGCAGCCGGAGTTTAGCGGGAGATGAGCAGTTCTTC
J: TRBJ2-7; size: once; D: -; V: TRBV7-9; CDR3: CASSLDVYEQYF; DNA: TGTGCCAGCAGCTTAGATGTTTACGAGCAGTACTTC
J: TRBJ1-2; size: -; D: -; V: TRBV19; CDR3: CASSGYQTNYGYTF; DNA: TGTGCCAGTAGTGGATACCAAACCAACTATGGCTACACCTTC
J: TRBJ1-6; size: -; D: -; V: TRBV28; CDR3: CASSPAGLSPLHF; DNA: TGTGCCAGCAGCCCCGCCGGACTTTCACCCCTCCACTTT
J: TRBJ1-3; size: -; D: -; V: TRBV21-1; CDR3: CASSKGGSGNTIYF; DNA: TGTGCCAGCAGCAAAGGGGGCTCTGGAAACACCATATATTTT
J: TRBJ2-1; size: -; D: -; V: TRBV7-9; CDR3: CASSFQERQFF; DNA: TGTGCCAGCAGCTTTCAGGAAAGGCAGTTCTTC
J: TRBJ2-1; size: -; D: -; V: TRBV4-3; CDR3: CASSQDDALPGDESDEQFF; DNA: TGCGCCAGCAGCCAAGACGACGCATTACCGGGGGACGAATCGGATGAGCAGTTCTTC
J: TRBJ2-4; size: -; D: -; V: TRBV2; CDR3: CASSGVDLAKNIQYF; DNA: TGTGCCAGCAGTGGGGTGGATTTAGCCAAAAACATTCAGTACTTC
J: TRBJ1-3; size: -; D: -; V: TRBV28; CDR3: CASSLYTGSASGNTIYF; DNA: TGTGCCAGCAGTTTATACACGGGGTCCGCCTCTGGAAACACCATATATTTT
J: TRBJ2-7; size: -; D: -; V: TRBV5-1; CDR3: CASSPGTLESYEQYF; DNA: TGCGCCAGCAGCCCCGGGACACTGGAATCCTACGAGCAGTACTTC
J: TRBJ2-5; size: -; D: -; V: TRBV7-9; CDR3: CASSWRGVVEETQYF; DNA: TGTGCCAGCAGCTGGCGCGGGGTCGTGGAAGAGACCCAGTACTTC
J: TRBJ2-7; size: -; D: -; V: TRBV6-5; CDR3: CASSFRGPYEQYF; DNA: TGTGCCAGCAGCTTCCGGGGCCCCTACGAGCAGTACTTC